Below, 2 T cell receptor beta chains from the same sample are listed, as sequenced in a study of cytomegalovirus exposure and HLA in healthy donors. PCR employed 60 Vbeta and 13 Jbeta primers. Profiled with immunoSEQ multiplex PCR; TCRdb holds only in-frame clones, not every one. The profile shows about 240,000 clones, over 70% of them singletons. Sequencing input: PBMCs. These receptor sequences come from a woman aged 60 to 75 in good health and CMV-seropositive.

This chain uses TRBV10-3 with TRBJ2-5; 10 nucleotides agree with TRBD2. There are 17 residues in the CDR3. The V segment lost 4 bases and the J segment 5 bases; nucleotides outside the gene matches: 13. From germline, CDR1 is ENHRY and CDR2 SYGVKD. CDR3 sequence (DNA): TGTGCCATCAGTGGGCAGGGTTTAGCGGGAGGCGCCGAGACCCAGTACTTC. Amino acids: CAISGQGLAGGAETQYF.

The J gene is TRBJ1-5, the V gene TRBV6-5; D may be TRBD1 (5 bases). In germline, CDR1 is MNHEY, CDR2 SVGAGI. The CDR3 runs to 13 residues. V lost 11 bases and J 0 bases, leaving 11 bases between the germline ends. This CDR3 is CAAGTASNQPQHF. The CDR3 DNA reads TGTGCCGCGGGGACGGCTAGCAATCAGCCCCAGCATTTT.